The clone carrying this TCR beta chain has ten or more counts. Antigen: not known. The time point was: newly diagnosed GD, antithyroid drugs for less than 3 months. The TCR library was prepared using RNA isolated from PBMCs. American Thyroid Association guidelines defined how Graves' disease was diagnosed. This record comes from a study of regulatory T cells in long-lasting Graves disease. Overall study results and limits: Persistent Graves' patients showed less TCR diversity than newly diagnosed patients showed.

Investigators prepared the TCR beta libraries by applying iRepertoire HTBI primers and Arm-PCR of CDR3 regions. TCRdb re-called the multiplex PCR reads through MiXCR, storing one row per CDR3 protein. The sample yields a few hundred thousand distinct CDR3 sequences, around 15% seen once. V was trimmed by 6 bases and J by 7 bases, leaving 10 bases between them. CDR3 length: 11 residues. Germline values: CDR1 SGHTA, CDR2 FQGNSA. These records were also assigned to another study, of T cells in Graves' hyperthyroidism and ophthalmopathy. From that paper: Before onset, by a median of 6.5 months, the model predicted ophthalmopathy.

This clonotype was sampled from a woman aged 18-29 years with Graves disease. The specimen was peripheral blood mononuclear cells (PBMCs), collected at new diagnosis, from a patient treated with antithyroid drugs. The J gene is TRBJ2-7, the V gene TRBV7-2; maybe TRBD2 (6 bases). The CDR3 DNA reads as TGTGCCAGCAGTTCCGGGGGTGAGCAGTACTTC. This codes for CASSSGGEQYF.